This is a list of T cell receptor beta chains from one sample in a study of human T cells and chemical hapten exposure. Using its own MiXCR run on the RACE reads, TCRdb lists one record per CDR3 protein. The sample holds 90,000 or so distinct CDR3 sequences, 7.5% to 9.5% seen once. The sample consisted of whole blood, taken in connection with sensitization to the hapten diphenylcyclopropenone (DPC). Receptors originate from a man in his forties or fifties with alopecia areata. Some clones in this sample may be carry-over from other donors' samples. CDR3s include the opening cysteine and the closing phenylalanine or tryptophan. D genes are given only for firm matches. Size values are once, few and many counts, or a class for expanded clones, and some rows have none.

many,-,TRBV4-3,TRBJ2-7,TGCGCCAGCAGCCAAGGTGTAGGAGGATACGAGCAGTACTTC,CASSQGVGGYEQYF
many,-,TRBV5-4,TRBJ1-6,TGTGCCAGCACCGAACAGGATTCAGCATCACCCCTCCACTTT,CASTEQDSASPLHF
-,TRBD2,TRBV7-8,TRBJ2-7,TGTGCCAGCAGCCTGGGACTAGCGGGATACGAGCAGTACTTC,CASSLGLAGYEQYF
many,TRBD1,TRBV24-1,TRBJ1-2,TGTGCCACCAGTGATTGGGGGACAGACTATGGCTACACCTTC,CATSDWGTDYGYTF
few,TRBD1,TRBV28,TRBJ1-5,TGTGCCAGCAGTCGAACAGGGGGCACGAATCAGCCCCAGCATTTT,CASSRTGGTNQPQHF
many,-,TRBV20-1,TRBJ1-1,TGCAGTGCTAGAGTGGAGGGCACGAACACTGAAGCTTTCTTT,CSARVEGTNTEAFF
-,TRBD2,TRBV20-1,TRBJ2-1,TGCAGTGCTACGGTCGGACTAGCGGGAGATGGGAACAATGAGCAGTTCTTC,CSATVGLAGDGNNEQFF
-,TRBD1,TRBV28,TRBJ1-4,TGTGCCAGCAGTGCTGGGACAGCCCGAGAAAAACTGTTTTTT,CASSAGTAREKLFF
few,-,TRBV6-2/TRBV6-3,TRBJ2-1,TGTGCCAGCAGTTACACACTAGCCCATGAGCAGTTCTTC,CASSYTLAHEQFF
many,-,TRBV6-6,TRBJ2-1,TGTGCCAGCAGTACCCTACCCCTTCCGGGAGAAGGCAATGAGCAGTTCTTC,CASSTLPLPGEGNEQFF
few,-,TRBV12-3/TRBV12-4,TRBJ2-1,TGTGCCAGTACAGACATCTACAATGAGCAGTTCTTC,CASTDIYNEQFF
few,TRBD1,TRBV20-1,TRBJ1-4,TGCAGTGCTAGCGGAGGGGGCTCGACTAATGAAAAACTGTTTTTT,CSASGGGSTNEKLFF
few,TRBD2,TRBV30,TRBJ2-3,TGTGCCTGGAGACCGGGACTAGCCCCAGATACGCAGTATTTT,CAWRPGLAPDTQYF
many,TRBD2,TRBV7-2,TRBJ2-1,TGTGCCAGCAGCCGGGACGTAGCGGGGGCGAACAATGAGCAGTTCTTC,CASSRDVAGANNEQFF
-,TRBD1,TRBV6-6,TRBJ1-6,TGTGCCAGCAGCCAAACGGACAGGGGAAATTCACCCCTCCACTTT,CASSQTDRGNSPLHF
few,-,TRBV7-9,TRBJ2-7,TGTGCCAGCAGCTATACAGGTGGCTTGACCTACGAGCAGTACTTC,CASSYTGGLTYEQYF
-,TRBD2,TRBV11-2,TRBJ2-3,TGTGCCAGCACCCAAGGACTAGCGGGAGGGCCTTACACAGATACGCAGTATTTT,CASTQGLAGGPYTDTQYF
few,-,TRBV28,TRBJ1-2,TGTGCCAGCAGTTGGGGGACGCAGGAGGGCTACACCTTC,CASSWGTQEGYTF